This T cell receptor beta chain was sequenced in a study of neurological immune-mediated disorders. Study observations and caveats: The most TCR clonal expansion was seen in HTLV-1-associated myelopathy, whereas the least was seen in multiple sclerosis, below the level in healthy controls.

Many counts were recorded for this clonotype. Antigen unknown. The sorted-subset TCR libraries were prepared using about 1 million CD4+ or CD8+ T cells as the starting material. V was clipped by 2 bases and J by 6 bases, with 10 bases between them. Germline V gene data show CDR1 as SGHRS and CDR2 as YFSETQ. The CDR3 loop spans 13 amino acids. The cDNA was synthesized by 5'RACE incorporating 10-nucleotide random UMIs. TCRdb itself ran the 5' RACE reads through MiXCR, one entry per CDR3 protein. This sample has tens of thousands of distinct CDR3 sequences; less than 5% occur once, and the top ten carry 25%.

Sequenced: CD4+ T cells from blood. The gene calls are TRBV5-1 and TRBJ2-3; D possibly corresponds to TRBD2 (5 bases). This TCR came from a woman between 40 and 55 years old in good health. The CDR3 nucleotides are TGCGCCAGCAGCTTCGGCGAGCGGGATACGCAGTATTTT. It encodes CASSFGERDTQYF.